This TCR beta chain came from a study of spatial heterogeneity in lung cancer. Looking at the study overall: Alpha-chain detections were consistently fewer than beta-chain detections among the sequences.

A unique molecular identifier was carried by every single TCR cDNA molecule. MiXCR, applied by TCRdb to the 5' RACE reads, yields one record per CDR3 protein. This table has about 48,000 distinct CDR3 sequences, roughly 5.7% appearing once. This clonotype was seen many times. The time point: sample taken at primary tumor resection. The cohort: 70 to 85 early-stage, untreated non-small cell lung cancer patients. This CDR3 has 11 amino acids. Germline CDR1 reads MDHEN; CDR2 reads SYDVKM. V gave up 3 bases and J gave up 12 bases, with 9 bases separating them. The genes are TRBV28 and TRBJ2-1, with D perhaps given as TRBD1 or TRBD2 (5 bases each). The clonotype was recovered from a male donor with early-stage non-small cell lung cancer. The specimen comprised PBMCs, sampled at surgery. The CDR3 is CASSLGERQFF. CDR3 sequence (DNA): TGTGCCAGCAGTTTGGGGGAGAGGCAGTTCTTC.